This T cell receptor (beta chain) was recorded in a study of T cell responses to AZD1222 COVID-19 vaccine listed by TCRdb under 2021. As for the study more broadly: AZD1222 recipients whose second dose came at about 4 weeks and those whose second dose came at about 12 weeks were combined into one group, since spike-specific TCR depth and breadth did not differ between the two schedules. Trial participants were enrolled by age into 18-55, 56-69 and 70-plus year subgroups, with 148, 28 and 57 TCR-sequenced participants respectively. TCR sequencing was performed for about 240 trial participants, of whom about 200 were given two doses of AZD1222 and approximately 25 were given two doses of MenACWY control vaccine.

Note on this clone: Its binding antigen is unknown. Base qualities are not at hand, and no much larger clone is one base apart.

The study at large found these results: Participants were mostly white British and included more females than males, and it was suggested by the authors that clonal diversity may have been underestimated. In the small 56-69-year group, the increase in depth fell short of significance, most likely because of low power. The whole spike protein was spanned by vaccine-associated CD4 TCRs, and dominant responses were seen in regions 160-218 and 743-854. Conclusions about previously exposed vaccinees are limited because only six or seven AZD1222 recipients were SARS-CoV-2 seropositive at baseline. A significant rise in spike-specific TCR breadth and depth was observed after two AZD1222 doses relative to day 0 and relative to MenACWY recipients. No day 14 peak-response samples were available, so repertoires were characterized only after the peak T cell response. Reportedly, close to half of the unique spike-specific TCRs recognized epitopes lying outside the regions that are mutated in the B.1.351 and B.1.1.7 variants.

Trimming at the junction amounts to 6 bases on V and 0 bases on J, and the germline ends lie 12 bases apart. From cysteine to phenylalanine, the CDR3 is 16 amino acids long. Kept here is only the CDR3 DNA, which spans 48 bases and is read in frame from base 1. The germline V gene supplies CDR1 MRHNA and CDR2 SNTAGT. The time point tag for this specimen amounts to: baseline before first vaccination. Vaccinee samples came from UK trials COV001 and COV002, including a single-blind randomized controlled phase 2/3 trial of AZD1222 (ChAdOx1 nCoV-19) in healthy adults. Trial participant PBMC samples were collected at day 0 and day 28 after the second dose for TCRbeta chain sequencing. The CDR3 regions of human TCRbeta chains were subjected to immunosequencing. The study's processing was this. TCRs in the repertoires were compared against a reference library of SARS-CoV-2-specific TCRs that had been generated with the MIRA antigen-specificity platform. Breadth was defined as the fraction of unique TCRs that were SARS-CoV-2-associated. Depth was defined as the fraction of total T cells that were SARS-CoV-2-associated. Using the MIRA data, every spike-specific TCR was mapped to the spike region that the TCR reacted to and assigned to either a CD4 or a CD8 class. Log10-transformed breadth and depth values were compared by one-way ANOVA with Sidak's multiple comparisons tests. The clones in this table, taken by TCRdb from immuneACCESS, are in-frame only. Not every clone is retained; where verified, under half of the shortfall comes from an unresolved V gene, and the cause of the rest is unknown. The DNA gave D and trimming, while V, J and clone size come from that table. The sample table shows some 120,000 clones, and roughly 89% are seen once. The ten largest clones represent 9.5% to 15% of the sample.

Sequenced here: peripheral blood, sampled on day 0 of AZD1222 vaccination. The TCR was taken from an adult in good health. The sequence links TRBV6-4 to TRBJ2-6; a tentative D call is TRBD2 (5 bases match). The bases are TGTGCCAGCAGCGAGGGCCTCAGCTCTGGGGCCAACGTCCTGACTTTC. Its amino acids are CASSEGLSSGANVLTF.